Listed below are T cell receptor beta chains from one sample, sequenced in a study of T-cell memory formation after mild COVID-19. TCRdb processed the 5' RACE reads anew with MiXCR; each CDR3 protein has one entry. This sample has hundreds of thousands of distinct CDR3 sequences, with approximately 14% found just once. Material: PBMCs or a T cell subset sorted from them (not recorded which). These receptors were collected from a man aged 18-30 years who had mild COVID-19 (a few samples of this study predate the infection). Cell type and time point are not known. CDR3s include the opening cysteine and the closing phenylalanine or tryptophan. D genes are given only for firm matches.

v_call,j_call,d_call,cdr3_length,cdr3_aa
TRBV3-1,TRBJ2-5,.,13,CASSFGEVETQYF
TRBV12-3/TRBV12-4,TRBJ1-2,.,14,CASSFGAWGYGYTF
TRBV4-1,TRBJ1-1,.,14,CASSQVQGDTEAFF
TRBV20-1,TRBJ1-1,.,12,CSARQGNTEAFF
TRBV2,TRBJ2-3,TRBD2,16,CASIGTSVLSTDTQYF
TRBV6-4,TRBJ2-7,TRBD1,13,CASSQETGYEQYF
TRBV27,TRBJ2-1,.,15,CASRTLTGYYNEQFF
TRBV11-2,TRBJ2-3,.,13,CASRTTYTDTQYF
TRBV4-3,TRBJ2-1,TRBD2,15,CASSFTSGGYNEQFF
TRBV4-3,TRBJ2-7,TRBD2,15,CASSQDLAASYEQYF
TRBV20-1,TRBJ1-1,.,11,CSARAQDEAFF
TRBV27,TRBJ1-3,TRBD1,14,CASKTGTAGNTIYF
TRBV29-1,TRBJ2-5,TRBD2,13,CSVDNIAGETQYF
TRBV6-6,TRBJ2-5,.,14,CASSSGRVQETQYF
TRBV4-1,TRBJ2-1,.,17,CASSQDGTGGPYNEQFF
TRBV3-1,TRBJ1-5,.,13,CASSQMIRQPQHF
TRBV20-1,TRBJ2-1,.,13,CSAPDSREDEQFF
TRBV28,TRBJ2-1,TRBD2,17,CASRVPTAGDFVNEQFF
TRBV6-2/TRBV6-3,TRBJ2-3,.,12,CASRRYTDTQYF
TRBV11-2,TRBJ2-1,TRBD2,15,CASSLFSGGRNEQFF
TRBV12-3/TRBV12-4,TRBJ1-4,.,14,CASRVTPRDEKLFF
TRBV18,TRBJ1-1,.,16,CASSPTGAGVLGSAFF
TRBV11-2,TRBJ2-3,.,18,CASSLAARTLEITDTQYF
TRBV25-1,TRBJ2-3,.,14,CASSGHGLTDTQYF